These T cell receptor beta chains were read from a single sample in a study of cytomegalovirus exposure and HLA in healthy donors. The repertoire was sequenced with immunoSEQ multiplex PCR; TCRdb's copy has only in-frame clones and lacks some. Altogether 240,000 or so clones are present, 82% being singletons, with the ten largest covering 5.4%. The material sequenced was PBMCs. The receptor source for this set is a woman aged 40-49 years in good health and CMV-seropositive. The CDR3 runs from the conserved cysteine through the conserved F or W. A D gene is named only where the DNA matches it firmly. Clone size, where shown, is once, few, many, or a class for clones that have expanded.

v_call,clone_size,d_call,j_call,cdr3_nt,cdr3_aa
TRBV7-2,NA,TRBD1,TRBJ2-7,TGTGCCAGCGAAAGTGTAGGAGGACAGGGGAGATACGAGCAGTACTTC,CASESVGGQGRYEQYF
TRBV10-3,NA,TRBD1,TRBJ1-1,TGTGCCATCAGTGAGGAAAACAGGGGGAACACTGAAGCTTTCTTT,CAISEENRGNTEAFF
TRBV29-1,NA,NA,TRBJ1-1,TGCAGCGTTGAGCACAGCTCAGCCACTGAAGCTTTCTTT,CSVEHSSATEAFF
TRBV11-2,NA,NA,TRBJ1-6,TGTGCCAGCAGCTTAGTACGAGGGGGATCCTATAATTCACCCCTCCACTTT,CASSLVRGGSYNSPLHF
TRBV4-3,NA,NA,TRBJ2-3,TGCGCCAGCAGCCAAGATTATTCCGGGAGCACAGATACGCAGTATTTT,CASSQDYSGSTDTQYF
TRBV4-3,NA,TRBD1,TRBJ2-1,TGCGCCAGCAGCCAAAATTTGGCAGGGGGCCTTACCAATGAGCAGTTCTTC,CASSQNLAGGLTNEQFF
TRBV6-5,NA,TRBD2,TRBJ2-2,TGTGCCAGCAGTCCGGGACTAGCGAAAGCCGGGGAGCTGTTTTTT,CASSPGLAKAGELFF
TRBV5-6,NA,NA,TRBJ2-7,TGTGCCAGCAGCTTGGGCAGGTACTACGAGCAGTACTTC,CASSLGRYYEQYF
TRBV10-3,NA,NA,TRBJ2-5,TGTGCCATCAGCAGCGGGACAGGAAAGGAGACCCAGTACTTC,CAISSGTGKETQYF
TRBV7-9,NA,NA,TRBJ1-4,TGTGCCAGCAGCTTCTCGACAGGAGCGATTGGGGAAAAACTGTTTTTT,CASSFSTGAIGEKLFF
TRBV7-2,NA,NA,TRBJ1-2,TGTGCCAGCCGCGACAATGGTGGCTACACCTTC,CASRDNGGYTF
TRBV4-1,few,NA,TRBJ2-3,TGCGCCACCCAGGGGCAGCTTAGCACAGATACGCAGTATTTT,CATQGQLSTDTQYF
TRBV5-1,NA,NA,TRBJ2-5,TGCGCCTCGTTTGGGGGGGCTGCGACTCAAGAGACCCAGTACTTC,CASFGGAATQETQYF
TRBV13,NA,NA,TRBJ1-6,TGTGCCAGCAGCTCTTTCCTGGACGGGGATTCACCCCTCCACTTT,CASSSFLDGDSPLHF
TRBV2,NA,NA,TRBJ1-1,TGTGCCAGCAGTGATGAGGGGGACACTGAAGCTTTCTTT,CASSDEGDTEAFF
TRBV19,few,TRBD1,TRBJ2-2,TGTGCCAGTAGGGGACAGGGGATCACCGGGGAGCTGTTTTTT,CASRGQGITGELFF
TRBV21-1,NA,NA,TRBJ2-1,TGTGCCAGCAGCAATGGGGGCGGGGGGGCCTACAATGAGCAGTTCTTC,CASSNGGGGAYNEQFF
TRBV5-1,NA,TRBD2,TRBJ2-3,TGCGCCAGCAGCGTGACGGGACTAGCGGCAGATACGCAGTATTTT,CASSVTGLAADTQYF
TRBV6-1,NA,NA,TRBJ1-2,TGTGCCAGCAGATACCTGACATACTACACCTTC,CASRYLTYYTF
TRBV7-2,NA,NA,TRBJ2-6,TGTGCCAGCAGCTTAGCTCAACATCGTACCAACGTCCTGACTTTC,CASSLAQHRTNVLTF
TRBV5-5,NA,NA,TRBJ2-1,TGTGCCAGCAGCTTGGACAGGATCTACAATGAGCAGTTCTTC,CASSLDRIYNEQFF
TRBV7-9,NA,NA,TRBJ2-7,TGTGCCAGCAGCTTTCCGGGACACTACGAGCAGTACTTC,CASSFPGHYEQYF
TRBV15,NA,NA,TRBJ2-7,TGTGCCACCAGCAGAGATGGACAGAGCTCCTACGAGCAGTACTTC,CATSRDGQSSYEQYF
TRBV5-1,NA,NA,TRBJ1-6,TGCGCCAGCAGCTTTTCTGGGGAGAATTCACCCCTCCACTTT,CASSFSGENSPLHF